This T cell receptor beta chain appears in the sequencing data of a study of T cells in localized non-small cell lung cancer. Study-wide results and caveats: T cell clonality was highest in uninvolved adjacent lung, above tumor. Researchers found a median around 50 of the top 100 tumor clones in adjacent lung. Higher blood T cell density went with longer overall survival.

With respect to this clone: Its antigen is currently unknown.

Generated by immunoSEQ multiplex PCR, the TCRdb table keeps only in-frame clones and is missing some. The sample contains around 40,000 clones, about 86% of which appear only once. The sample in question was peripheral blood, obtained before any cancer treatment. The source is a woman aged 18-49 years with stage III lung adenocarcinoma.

The CDR3 sequence is CASRWDEGRTEAFF. CDR3 DNA: TGTGCCAGCAGATGGGATGAAGGACGGACTGAAGCTTTCTTT. The chain carries TRBV6-1 and TRBJ1-1; D unclear. Germline V gives CDR1 MNHNS, CDR2 SASEGT. V was clipped by 6 bases and J by 5 bases, with 16 bases between them. The CDR3 extends over 14 amino acids.